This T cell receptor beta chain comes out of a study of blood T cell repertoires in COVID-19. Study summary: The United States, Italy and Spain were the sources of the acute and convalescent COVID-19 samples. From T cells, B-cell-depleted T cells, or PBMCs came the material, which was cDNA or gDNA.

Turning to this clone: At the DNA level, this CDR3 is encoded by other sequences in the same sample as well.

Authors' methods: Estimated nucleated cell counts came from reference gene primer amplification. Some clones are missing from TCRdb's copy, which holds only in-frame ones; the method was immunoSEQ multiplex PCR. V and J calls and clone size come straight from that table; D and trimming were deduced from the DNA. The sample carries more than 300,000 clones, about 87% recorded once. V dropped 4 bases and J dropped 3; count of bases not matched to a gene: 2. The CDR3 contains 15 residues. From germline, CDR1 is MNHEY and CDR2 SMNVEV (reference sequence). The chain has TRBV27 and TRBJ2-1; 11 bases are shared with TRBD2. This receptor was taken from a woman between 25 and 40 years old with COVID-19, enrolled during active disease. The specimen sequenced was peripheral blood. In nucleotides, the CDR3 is TGTGCCAGCAGTTCGGGGACTAGCGGCTACAATGAGCAGTTCTTC. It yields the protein CASSSGTSGYNEQFF.